The next 12 T cell receptor beta chains were all read from a single sample in a study of blood T cell repertoires in COVID-19. Generated by immunoSEQ multiplex PCR, the TCRdb table keeps only in-frame clones and is missing some. Of roughly 250,000 clones listed, around 90% are singletons. The sequencing sample was made of peripheral blood. The receptors come from a woman between 35 and 50 years old who had recovered from COVID-19.

The rearrangement links TRBV7-9 to TRBJ1-2; a possible D gene is TRBD1 (5 bases). The CDR3 covers 13 residues. Germline assignment: CDR1 SEHNR and CDR2 FQNEAQ (reference sequence). Trimming removed 7 bases at V and 2 bases at J, with 11 bases between. Written as DNA, the CDR3 is TGTGCCAGCAAGGGCGGGGGAAACTATGGCTACACCTTC. This gives the protein CASKGGGNYGYTF.

The chain couples TRBV30 to TRBJ1-5; TRBD1 aligns across 7 bases. The germline CDR1 and CDR2 sequences are GTSNPN and SVGIG (reference sequence). This CDR3 comprises 15 residues. Trimming at V came to 2 bases and at J to 5 bases, leaving 9 bases not matched to a gene. This CDR3 is CAWSTWGQPYQPQHF. CDR3 nucleotide sequence: TGTGCCTGGAGTACCTGGGGACAGCCATATCAGCCCCAGCATTTT.

The chain links TRBV10-3 to TRBJ1-1, with 9 bases lining up with TRBD1. The length of the CDR3 is 14 residues. Germline V gene sequence: CDR1 ENHRY, CDR2 SYGVKD. V gave up 7 bases and J gave up 3 bases; unmatched junction bases: 6. As DNA, the CDR3 is TGTGCCATCAAAGGGACAGGGTTTGACACTGAAGCTTTCTTT. As protein: CAIKGTGFDTEAFF.

V and J are TRBV19 and TRBJ1-2, with TRBD1 matching 7 bases. The length of the CDR3 is 15 residues. Looked up from germline, CDR1 is LNHDA and CDR2 is SQIVND (reference sequence). With V trimmed by 5 bases and J by 2 bases, 8 bases remained unmatched. CDR3 DNA sequence: TGTGCCAGTAGTGATCCCCGGACAGGCAACTATGGCTACACCTTC. This sequence encodes CASSDPRTGNYGYTF.

CDR3 in amino acids: CASSRPVGQQFF. As DNA, the CDR3 is TGTGCCAGCAGTCGACCCGTGGGGCAGCAGTTCTTC. This rearrangement joins TRBV6-5 to TRBJ2-1, with a possible D match to TRBD1 (5 bases). Germline V CDR1 and CDR2: MNHEY, SVGAGI. The CDR3 sequence is 12 residues long. V was pared by 5 bases and J by 11 bases, with 13 bases between.

V usage is TRBV5-5 and J usage is TRBJ2-2; 9 bases agree with TRBD1. V dropped 4 bases and J dropped 4; count of bases not matched to a gene: 5. CDR3 length equals 15 residues. From germline, CDR1 is SGHKS and CDR2 YYEKEE (reference sequence). CDR3 nucleotide sequence: TGTGCCAGCAGCCCCCGGGACAGGGTCACCGGGGAGCTGTTTTTT. It specifies CASSPRDRVTGELFF.

This sequence joins TRBV7-3 and TRBJ1-6; maybe TRBD1 (5 bases). This CDR3 comprises 15 residues. The germline gives CDR1 SGHTA, CDR2 FQGTGA. V gave up 5 bases and J gave up 5 bases, with 13 bases separating them. The CDR3 protein is CASSPGGGNNSPLHF. The CDR3 DNA reads as TGTGCCAGCAGCCCGGGGGGGGGAAATAATTCACCCCTCCACTTT.

The rearrangement uses TRBV19 and TRBJ1-2; unclear D gene. Germline V gene data show CDR1 as LNHDA and CDR2 as SQIVND (reference sequence). Trimming cost V 2 bases and J 4 bases, with 11 bases left between them. The CDR3 spans 14 residues. The CDR3 coding sequence is TGTGCCAGTAGTATAAGTGAGAATTTCTATGGCTACACCTTC. The encoded protein is CASSISENFYGYTF.

This clone was seen a single time. This sequence joins TRBV27 and TRBJ2-7; 9 bases agree with TRBD1. J lost 0 bases, V lost 4 bases, and 7 bases had no gene match. The CDR3 has 16 residues. Germline V gene sequence: CDR1 MNHEY, CDR2 SMNVEV (reference sequence). The DNA of the CDR3 is TGTGCCAGCAGTTCCGGGACAGGGTCGGCCTCCTACGAGCAGTACTTC. Its protein is CASSSGTGSASYEQYF.

CDR3 sequence: CASRGGTSGNNEQFF. In DNA form, the CDR3 reads TGTGCCAGCAGGGGGGGGACTAGCGGGAACAATGAGCAGTTCTTC. The rearrangement joins TRBV2 to TRBJ2-1, with 13 bases identical to TRBD2. The CDR3 sequence is 15 residues long. The ends lost 6 bases at V and 5 bases at J; junction bases unmatched: 4. Germline V lookup: CDR1 SNHLY, CDR2 FYNNEI.

Note on this clone: Within the sample, other DNA sequences also encode this same CDR3. The chain joins TRBV18 to TRBJ1-1, with D perhaps TRBD1 (5 bases). From germline, CDR1 is KGHSH and CDR2 LQKENI. The CDR3 loop spans 13 amino acids. Deletions cut 3 bases from V and 3 bases from J, with 8 bases between. The CDR3 region is CASSPGGDTEAFF. The CDR3, as DNA: TGTGCCAGCTCACCGGGGGGGGACACTGAAGCTTTCTTT.

The J gene is TRBJ2-7, the V gene TRBV19, with 7 nucleotides matching TRBD1. Trimming at V came to 5 bases and at J to 2 bases, leaving 12 bases not matched to a gene. The CDR3 runs 16 residues. The germline gives CDR1 LNHDA, CDR2 SQIVND (reference sequence). The chain's CDR3 is CASSPRGKKGTYEQYF. Written as DNA, the CDR3 is TGTGCCAGTAGTCCCAGGGGGAAAAAAGGAACCTACGAGCAGTACTTC. The full variable domain, rest sourced from reference TRBV19 and TRBJ2-7, is DGGITQSPKYLFRKEGQNVTLSCEQNLNHDAMYWYRQDPGQGLRLIYYSQIVNDFQKGDIAEGYSVSREKKESFPLTVTSAQKNPTAFYLCASSPRGKKGTYEQYFGPGTRLTVT.